These T cell receptor beta chains were read from a single sample in a study of cytomegalovirus exposure and HLA in healthy donors. The data were produced by immunoSEQ multiplex PCR, yet TCRdb's version contains in-frame clones alone and is incomplete. This repertoire shows over 120,000 clones, approximately 80% found once; its top ten account for less than 3%. The material sequenced was PBMCs. The receptors originated from a female donor in good health and CMV-seronegative. The CDR3 runs from the conserved cysteine through the conserved F or W. The D gene is left open where the match is weak.

v_gene,d_gene,j_gene,CDR3aa
TRBV27,TRBD2,TRBJ2-1,CASSFRRAGTSAHRQFF
TRBV10-3,TRBD1,TRBJ1-5,CATSITGGGSNQPQHF
TRBV5-1,TRBD2,TRBJ2-1,CASSLESSGPNEQFF
TRBV30,-,TRBJ1-1,CAWSVGGYTEAFF
TRBV4-1,-,TRBJ2-1,CASSQDTGEQFF
TRBV28,TRBD1,TRBJ1-2,CASSFRDRRPRGYTF
TRBV5-1,TRBD1,TRBJ1-1,CASSLGTGAFF
TRBV19,-,TRBJ1-5,CASSQNSGPNQPQHF
TRBV19,TRBD2,TRBJ2-1,CASSVRTSGSLNEQFF
TRBV10-2,-,TRBJ1-2,CASSEGGGSGYTF
TRBV30,-,TRBJ1-4,CAWSVSLGRVGEKLFF
TRBV9,TRBD2,TRBJ2-7,CASSVRTSSYEQYF
TRBV7-9,TRBD2,TRBJ2-1,CASSSELAGGLYNEQFF
TRBV2,TRBD1,TRBJ1-2,CASSLKRAGGGYGYTF